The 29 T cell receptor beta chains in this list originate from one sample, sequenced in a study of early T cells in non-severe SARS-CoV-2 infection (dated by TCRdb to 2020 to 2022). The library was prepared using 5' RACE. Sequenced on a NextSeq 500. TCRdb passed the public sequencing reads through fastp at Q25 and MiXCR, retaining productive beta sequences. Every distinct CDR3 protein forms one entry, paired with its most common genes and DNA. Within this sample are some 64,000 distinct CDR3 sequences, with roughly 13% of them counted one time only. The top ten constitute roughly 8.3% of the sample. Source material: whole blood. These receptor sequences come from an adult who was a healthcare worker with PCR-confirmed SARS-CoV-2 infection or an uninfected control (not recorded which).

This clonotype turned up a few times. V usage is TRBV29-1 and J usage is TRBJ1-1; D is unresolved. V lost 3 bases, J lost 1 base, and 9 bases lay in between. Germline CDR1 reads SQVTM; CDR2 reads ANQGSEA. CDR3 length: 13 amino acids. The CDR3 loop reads CSVDWTANTEAFF. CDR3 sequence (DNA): TGCAGCGTTGATTGGACGGCGAACACTGAAGCTTTCTTT.

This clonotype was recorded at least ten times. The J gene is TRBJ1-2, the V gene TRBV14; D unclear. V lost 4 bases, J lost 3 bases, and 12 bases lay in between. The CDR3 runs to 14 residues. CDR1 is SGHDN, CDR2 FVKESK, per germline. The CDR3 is CASSRDWPDYGYTF. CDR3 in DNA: TGTGCCAGCAGCCGTGACTGGCCCGACTATGGCTACACCTTC. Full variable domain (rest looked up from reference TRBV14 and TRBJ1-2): EAGVTQFPSHSVIEKGQTVTLRCDPISGHDNLYWYRRVMGKEIKFLLHFVKESKQDESGMPNNRFLAERTGGTYSTLKVQPAELEDSGVYFCASSRDWPDYGYTFGSGTRLTVV.

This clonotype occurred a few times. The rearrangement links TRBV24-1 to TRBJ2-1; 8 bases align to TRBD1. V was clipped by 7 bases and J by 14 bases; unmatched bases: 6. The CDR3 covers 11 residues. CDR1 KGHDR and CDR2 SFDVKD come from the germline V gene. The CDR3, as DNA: TGTGCCACCAGCGCAGGACAGGGTGAGTTCTTC. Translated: CATSAGQGEFF.

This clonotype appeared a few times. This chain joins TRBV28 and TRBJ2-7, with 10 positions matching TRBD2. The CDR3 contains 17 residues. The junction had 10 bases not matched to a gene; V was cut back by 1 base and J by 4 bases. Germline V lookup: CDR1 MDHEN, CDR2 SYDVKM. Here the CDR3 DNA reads TGTGCCAGCAGTTTATATGGTAGCGGGAGGCGTCGGTACGAGCAGTACTTC. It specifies CASSLYGSGRRRYEQYF. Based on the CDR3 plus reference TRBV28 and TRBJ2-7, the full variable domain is DVKVTQSSRYLVKRTGEKVFLECVQDMDHENMFWYRQDPGLGLRLIYFSYDVKMKEKGDIPEGYSVSREKKERFSLILESASTNQTSMYLCASSLYGSGRRRYEQYFGPGTRLTVT.

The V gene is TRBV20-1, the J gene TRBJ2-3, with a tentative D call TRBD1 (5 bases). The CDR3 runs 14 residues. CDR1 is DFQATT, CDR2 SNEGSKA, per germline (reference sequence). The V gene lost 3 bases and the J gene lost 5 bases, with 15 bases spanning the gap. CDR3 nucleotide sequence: TGCAGTGCTAGGGAGCAGGGTTCTGGAGATACGCAGTATTTT. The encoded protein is CSAREQGSGDTQYF.

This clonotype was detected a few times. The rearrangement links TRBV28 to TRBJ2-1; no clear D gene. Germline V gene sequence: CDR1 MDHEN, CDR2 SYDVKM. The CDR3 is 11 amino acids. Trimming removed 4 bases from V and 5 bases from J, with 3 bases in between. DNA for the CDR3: TGTGCCAGCAGTTATAACAATGAGCAGTTCTTC. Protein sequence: CASSYNNEQFF.

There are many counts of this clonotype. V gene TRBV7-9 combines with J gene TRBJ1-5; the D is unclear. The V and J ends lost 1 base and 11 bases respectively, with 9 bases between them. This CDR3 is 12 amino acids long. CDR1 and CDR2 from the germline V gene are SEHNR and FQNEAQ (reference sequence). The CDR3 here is CASSLGGRAQHF. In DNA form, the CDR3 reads TGTGCCAGCAGCTTAGGTGGAAGAGCCCAGCATTTT.

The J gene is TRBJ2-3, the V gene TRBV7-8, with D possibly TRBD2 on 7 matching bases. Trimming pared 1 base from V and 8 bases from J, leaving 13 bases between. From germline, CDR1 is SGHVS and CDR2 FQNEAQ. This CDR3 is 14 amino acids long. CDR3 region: CASSLVGGRGTQYF. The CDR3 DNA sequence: TGTGCCAGCAGCTTAGTCGGGGGGCGGGGTACGCAGTATTTT.

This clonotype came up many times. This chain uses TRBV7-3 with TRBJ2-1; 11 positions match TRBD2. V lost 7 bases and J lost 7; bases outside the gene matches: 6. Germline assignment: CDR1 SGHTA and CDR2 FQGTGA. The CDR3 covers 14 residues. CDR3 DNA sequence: TGTGCCAGCAAAACTAGCGGGAGCACGAATGAGCAGTTCTTC. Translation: CASKTSGSTNEQFF.

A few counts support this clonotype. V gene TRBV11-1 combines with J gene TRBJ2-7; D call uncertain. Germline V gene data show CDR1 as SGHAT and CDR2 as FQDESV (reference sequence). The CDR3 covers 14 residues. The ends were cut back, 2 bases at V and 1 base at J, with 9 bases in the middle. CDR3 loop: CASSLSPISYEQYF. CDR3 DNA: TGTGCCAGCAGCTTATCTCCTATTTCCTACGAGCAGTACTTC. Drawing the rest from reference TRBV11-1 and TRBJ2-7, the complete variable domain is EAEVAQSPRYKITEKSQAVAFWCDPISGHATLYWYRQILGQGPELLVQFQDESVVDDSQLPKDRFSAERLKGVDSTLKIQPAELGDSAMYLCASSLSPISYEQYFGPGTRLTVT.

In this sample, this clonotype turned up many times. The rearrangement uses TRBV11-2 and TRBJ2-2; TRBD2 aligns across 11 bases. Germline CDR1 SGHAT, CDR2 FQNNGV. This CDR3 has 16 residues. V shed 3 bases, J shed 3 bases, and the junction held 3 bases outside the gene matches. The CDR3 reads CASSFGLAGYTGELFF. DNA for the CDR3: TGTGCCAGCAGCTTCGGACTAGCGGGTTACACCGGGGAGCTGTTTTTT.

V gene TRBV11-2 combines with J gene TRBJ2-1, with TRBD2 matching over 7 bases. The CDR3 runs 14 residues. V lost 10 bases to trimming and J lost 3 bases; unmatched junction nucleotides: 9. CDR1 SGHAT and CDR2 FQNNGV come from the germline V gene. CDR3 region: CATSKGLNYNEQFF. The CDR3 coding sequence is TGTGCCACAAGCAAGGGACTAAACTACAATGAGCAGTTCTTC.

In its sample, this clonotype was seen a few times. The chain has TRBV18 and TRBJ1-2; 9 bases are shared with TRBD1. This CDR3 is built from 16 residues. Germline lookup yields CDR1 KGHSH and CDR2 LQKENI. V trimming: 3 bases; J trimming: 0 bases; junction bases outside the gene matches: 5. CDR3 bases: TGTGCCAGCTCACCGGGACAGGGCAGAGCTAACTATGGCTACACCTTC. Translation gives CASSPGQGRANYGYTF.

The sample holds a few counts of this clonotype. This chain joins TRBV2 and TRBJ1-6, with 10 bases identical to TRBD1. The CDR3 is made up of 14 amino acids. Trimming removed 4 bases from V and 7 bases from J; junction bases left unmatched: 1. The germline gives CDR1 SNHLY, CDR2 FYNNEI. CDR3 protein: CASSVDRGNSPLHF. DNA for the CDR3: TGTGCCAGCAGTGTGGACAGGGGGAATTCACCCCTCCACTTT.

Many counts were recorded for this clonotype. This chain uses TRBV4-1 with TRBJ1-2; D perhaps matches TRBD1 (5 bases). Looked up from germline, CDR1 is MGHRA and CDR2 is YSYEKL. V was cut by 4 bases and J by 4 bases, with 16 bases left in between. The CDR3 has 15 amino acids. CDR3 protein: CASSLIPSGSYGYTF. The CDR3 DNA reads TGCGCCAGCAGCCTCATCCCCTCAGGGAGCTATGGCTACACCTTC.

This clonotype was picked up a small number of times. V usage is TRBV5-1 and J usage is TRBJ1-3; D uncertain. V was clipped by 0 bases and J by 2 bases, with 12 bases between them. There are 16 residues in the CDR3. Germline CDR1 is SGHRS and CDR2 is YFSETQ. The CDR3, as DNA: TGCGCCAGCAGCTTGGACATGGGTTCGCCTGGAAACACCATATATTTT. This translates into CASSLDMGSPGNTIYF. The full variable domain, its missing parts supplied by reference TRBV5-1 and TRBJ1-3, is KAGVTQTPRYLIKTRGQQVTLSCSPISGHRSVSWYQQTPGQGLQFLFEYFSETQRNKGNFPGRFSGRQFSNSRSEMNVSTLELGDSALYLCASSLDMGSPGNTIYFGEGSWLTVV.

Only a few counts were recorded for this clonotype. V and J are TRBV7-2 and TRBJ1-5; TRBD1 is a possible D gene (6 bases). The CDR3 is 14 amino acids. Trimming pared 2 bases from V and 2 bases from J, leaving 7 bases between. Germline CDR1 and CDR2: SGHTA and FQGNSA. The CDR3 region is CASSLKGGNQPQHF. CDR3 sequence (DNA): TGTGCCAGCAGCTTAAAGGGGGGCAATCAGCCCCAGCATTTT.

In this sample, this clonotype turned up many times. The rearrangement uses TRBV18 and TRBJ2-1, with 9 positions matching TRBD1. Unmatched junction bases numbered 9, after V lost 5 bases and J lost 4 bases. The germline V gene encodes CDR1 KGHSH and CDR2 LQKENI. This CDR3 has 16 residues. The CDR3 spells CASSAKTGQGYNEQFF. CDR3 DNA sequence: TGTGCCAGCTCAGCCAAAACGGGACAGGGATACAATGAGCAGTTCTTC.

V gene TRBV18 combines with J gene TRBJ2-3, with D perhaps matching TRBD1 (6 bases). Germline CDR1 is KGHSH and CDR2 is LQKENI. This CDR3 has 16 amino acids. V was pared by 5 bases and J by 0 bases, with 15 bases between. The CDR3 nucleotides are TGTGCCAGCTCATGGACAGCCCCTTCTAGCACAGATACGCAGTATTTT. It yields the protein CASSWTAPSSTDTQYF.

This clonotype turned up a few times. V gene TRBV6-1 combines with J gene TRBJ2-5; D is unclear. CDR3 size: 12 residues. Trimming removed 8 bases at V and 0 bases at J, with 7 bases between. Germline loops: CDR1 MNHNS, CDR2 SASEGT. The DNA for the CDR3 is TGTGCCAGCGGGAAGAACCAAGAGACCCAGTACTTC. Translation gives CASGKNQETQYF.

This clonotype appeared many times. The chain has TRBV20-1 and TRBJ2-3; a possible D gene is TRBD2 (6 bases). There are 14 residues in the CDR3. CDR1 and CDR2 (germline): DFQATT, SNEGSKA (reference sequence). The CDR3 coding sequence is TGCAGCTTTCTACTAGGGACTAGCACAGATACGCAGTATTTT. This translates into CSFLLGTSTDTQYF.

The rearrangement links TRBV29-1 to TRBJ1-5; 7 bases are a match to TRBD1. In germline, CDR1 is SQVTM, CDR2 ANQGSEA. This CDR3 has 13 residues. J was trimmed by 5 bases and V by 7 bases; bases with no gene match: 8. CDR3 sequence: CSAGDRADQPQHF. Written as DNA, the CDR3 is TGCAGCGCCGGAGACAGGGCCGATCAGCCCCAGCATTTT.

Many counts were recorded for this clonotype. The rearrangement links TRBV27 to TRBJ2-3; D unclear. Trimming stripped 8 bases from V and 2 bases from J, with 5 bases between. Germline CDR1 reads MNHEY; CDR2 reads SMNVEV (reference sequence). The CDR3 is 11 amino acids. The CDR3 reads CASGFTDTQYF. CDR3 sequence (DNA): TGTGCCAGCGGATTCACAGATACGCAGTATTTT.

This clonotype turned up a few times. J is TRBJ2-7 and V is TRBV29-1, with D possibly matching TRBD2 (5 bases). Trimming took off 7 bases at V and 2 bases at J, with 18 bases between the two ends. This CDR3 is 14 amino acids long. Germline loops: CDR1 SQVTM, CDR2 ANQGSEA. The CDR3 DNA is TGCAGCGCTAGACTGGGAGCCGACACCTACGAGCAGTACTTC. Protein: CSARLGADTYEQYF.

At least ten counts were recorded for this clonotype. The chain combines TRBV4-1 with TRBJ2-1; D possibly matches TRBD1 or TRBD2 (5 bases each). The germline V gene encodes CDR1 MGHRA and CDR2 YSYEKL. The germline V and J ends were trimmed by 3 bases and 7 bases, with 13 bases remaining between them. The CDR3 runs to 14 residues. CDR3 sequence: CASSQVGPGNEQFF. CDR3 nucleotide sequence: TGCGCCAGCAGCCAGGTGGGACCGGGGAATGAGCAGTTCTTC.

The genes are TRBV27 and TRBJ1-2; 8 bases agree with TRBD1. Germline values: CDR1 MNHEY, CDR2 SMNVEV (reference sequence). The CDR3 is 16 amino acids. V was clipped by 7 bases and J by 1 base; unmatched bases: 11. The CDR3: CASNRDRQPHNYGYTF. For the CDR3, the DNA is TGTGCCAGCAACAGGGACAGGCAGCCCCATAACTATGGCTACACCTTC.

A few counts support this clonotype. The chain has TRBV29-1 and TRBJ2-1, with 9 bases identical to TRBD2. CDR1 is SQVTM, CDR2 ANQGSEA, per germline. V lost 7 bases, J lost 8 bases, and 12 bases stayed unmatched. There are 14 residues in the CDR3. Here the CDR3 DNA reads TGCAGCGCCCCCGGCCCTAGCGGGATCTATGAGCAGTTCTTC. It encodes CSAPGPSGIYEQFF.

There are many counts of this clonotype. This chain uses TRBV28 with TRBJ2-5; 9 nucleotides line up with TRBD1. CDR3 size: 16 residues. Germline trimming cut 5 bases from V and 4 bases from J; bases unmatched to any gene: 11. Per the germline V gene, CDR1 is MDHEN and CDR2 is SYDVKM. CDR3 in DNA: TGTGCCAGCAGTCATACCGGGACAGGGTACGGAGAGACCCAGTACTTC. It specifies CASSHTGTGYGETQYF.

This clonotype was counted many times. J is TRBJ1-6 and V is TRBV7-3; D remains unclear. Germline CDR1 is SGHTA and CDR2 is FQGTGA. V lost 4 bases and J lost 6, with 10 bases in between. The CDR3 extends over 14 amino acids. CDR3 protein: CASSYGLLNSPLHF. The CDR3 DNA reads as TGTGCCAGCAGCTACGGACTACTTAATTCACCCCTCCACTTT.